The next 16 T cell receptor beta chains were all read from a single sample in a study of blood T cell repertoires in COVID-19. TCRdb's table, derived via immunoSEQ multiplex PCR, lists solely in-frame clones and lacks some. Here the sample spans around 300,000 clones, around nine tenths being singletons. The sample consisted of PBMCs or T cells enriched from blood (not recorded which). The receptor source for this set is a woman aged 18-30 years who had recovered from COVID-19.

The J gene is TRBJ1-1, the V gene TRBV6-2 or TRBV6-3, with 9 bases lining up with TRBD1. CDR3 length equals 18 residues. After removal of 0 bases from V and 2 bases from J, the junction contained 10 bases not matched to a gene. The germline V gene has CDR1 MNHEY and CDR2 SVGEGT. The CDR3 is CASSYSVGQGVSNTEAFF. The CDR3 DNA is TGTGCCAGCAGTTACTCCGTGGGACAGGGAGTGTCAAACACTGAAGCTTTCTTT.

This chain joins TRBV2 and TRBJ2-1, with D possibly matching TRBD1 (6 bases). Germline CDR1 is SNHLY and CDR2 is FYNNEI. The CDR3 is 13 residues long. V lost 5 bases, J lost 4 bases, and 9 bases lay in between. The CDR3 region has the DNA TGTGCCAGCAGTAGGACAGTTTACAATGAGCAGTTCTTC. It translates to CASSRTVYNEQFF.

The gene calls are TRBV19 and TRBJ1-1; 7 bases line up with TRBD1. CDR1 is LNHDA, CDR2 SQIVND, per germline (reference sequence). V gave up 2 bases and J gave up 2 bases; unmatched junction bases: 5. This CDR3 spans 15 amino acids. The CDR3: CASSIPGQRNTEAFF. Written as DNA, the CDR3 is TGTGCCAGTAGTATACCGGGACAGAGAAACACTGAAGCTTTCTTT.

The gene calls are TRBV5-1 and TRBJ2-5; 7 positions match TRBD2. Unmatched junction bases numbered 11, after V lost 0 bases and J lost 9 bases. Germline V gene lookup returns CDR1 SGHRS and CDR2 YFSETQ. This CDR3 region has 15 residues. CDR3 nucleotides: TGCGCCAGCAGCTTGGTGGCTAGCGGCCGAGGCTCCCAGTACTTC. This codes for CASSLVASGRGSQYF.

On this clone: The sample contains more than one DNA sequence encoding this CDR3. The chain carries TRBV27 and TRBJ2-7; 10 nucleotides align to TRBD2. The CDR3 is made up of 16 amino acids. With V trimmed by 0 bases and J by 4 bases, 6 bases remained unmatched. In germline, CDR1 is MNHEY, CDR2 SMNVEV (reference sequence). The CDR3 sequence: CASSLSASGSFYEQYF. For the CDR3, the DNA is TGTGCCAGCAGTTTATCGGCTAGCGGGAGTTTTTACGAGCAGTACTTC.

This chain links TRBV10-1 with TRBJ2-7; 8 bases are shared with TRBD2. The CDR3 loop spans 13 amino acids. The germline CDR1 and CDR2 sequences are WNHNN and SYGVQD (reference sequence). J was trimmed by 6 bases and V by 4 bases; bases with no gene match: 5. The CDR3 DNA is TGCGCCAGCAGTGGGCTAGCGGGCACCGAGCAGTACTTC. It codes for CASSGLAGTEQYF.

The CDR3 loop reads CASSPTGAYSSEQYF. CDR3 in DNA: TGTGCCAGCAGCCCGACAGGGGCTTATTCGTCCGAGCAGTACTTC. The chain combines TRBV7-2 with TRBJ2-7; 8 positions agree with TRBD1. Germline CDR1 SGHTA, CDR2 FQGNSA. There are 15 residues in the CDR3. V lost 5 bases, J lost 6 bases, and 12 bases stayed unmatched.

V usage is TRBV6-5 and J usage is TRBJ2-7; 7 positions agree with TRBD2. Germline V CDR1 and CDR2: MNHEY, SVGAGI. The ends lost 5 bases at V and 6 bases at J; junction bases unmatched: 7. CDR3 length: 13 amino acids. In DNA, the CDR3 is TGTGCCAGCAGTCCCAGTCGGGGGGTCGAGCAGTACTTC. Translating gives CASSPSRGVEQYF.

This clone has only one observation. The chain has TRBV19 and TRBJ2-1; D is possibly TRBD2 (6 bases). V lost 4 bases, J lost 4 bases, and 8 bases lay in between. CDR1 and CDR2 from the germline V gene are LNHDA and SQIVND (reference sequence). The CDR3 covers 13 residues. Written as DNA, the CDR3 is TGTGCCAGTAGTAGGGGGGTATACAATGAGCAGTTCTTC. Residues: CASSRGVYNEQFF.

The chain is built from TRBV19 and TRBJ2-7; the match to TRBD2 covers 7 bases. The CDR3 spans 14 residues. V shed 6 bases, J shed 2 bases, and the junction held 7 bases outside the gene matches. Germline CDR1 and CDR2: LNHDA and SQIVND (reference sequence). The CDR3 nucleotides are TGTGCCAGTAGCGTGACTAGCCGACCCTACGAGCAGTACTTC. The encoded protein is CASSVTSRPYEQYF.

As DNA, the CDR3 is TGTGCCGCATCCCCGGGGGGAGAGGACACTGAAGCTTTCTTT. Translating gives CAASPGGEDTEAFF. This chain connects TRBV10-3 to TRBJ1-1, with D maybe TRBD1 (5 bases). CDR3 length: 14 residues. The germline V gene has CDR1 ENHRY and CDR2 SYGVKD. V dropped 11 bases and J dropped 3 bases, with 19 bases sitting between them.

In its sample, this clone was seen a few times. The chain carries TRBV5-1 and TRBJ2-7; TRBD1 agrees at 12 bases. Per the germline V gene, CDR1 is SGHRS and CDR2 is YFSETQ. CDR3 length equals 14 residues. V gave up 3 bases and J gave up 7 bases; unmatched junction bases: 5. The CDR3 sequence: CASSSGTGGWEQYF. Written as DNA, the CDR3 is TGCGCCAGCAGCTCGGGGACAGGGGGCTGGGAGCAGTACTTC.

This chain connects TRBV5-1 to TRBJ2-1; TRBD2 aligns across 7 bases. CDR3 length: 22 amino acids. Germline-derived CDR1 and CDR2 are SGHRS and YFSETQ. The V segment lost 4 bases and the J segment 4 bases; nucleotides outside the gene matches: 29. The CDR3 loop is CASSPKYGISGTGRDKYNEQFF. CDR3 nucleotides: TGCGCCAGCAGCCCAAAATACGGGATTTCGGGGACGGGGAGGGATAAATACAATGAGCAGTTCTTC.

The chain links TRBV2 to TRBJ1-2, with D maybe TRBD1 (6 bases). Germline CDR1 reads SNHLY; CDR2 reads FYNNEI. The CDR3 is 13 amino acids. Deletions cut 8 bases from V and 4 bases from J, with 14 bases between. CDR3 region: CASLGGASYGYTF. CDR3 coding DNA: TGTGCCAGCCTTGGGGGGGCTAGCTATGGCTACACCTTC.

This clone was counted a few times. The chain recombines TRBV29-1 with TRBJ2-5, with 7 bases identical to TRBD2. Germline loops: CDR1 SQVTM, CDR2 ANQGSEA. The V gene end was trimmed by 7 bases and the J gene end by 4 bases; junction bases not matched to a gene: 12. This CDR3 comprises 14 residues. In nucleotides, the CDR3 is TGCAGCGCTGGGGCTAGCGGTTGGGGAGAGACCCAGTACTTC. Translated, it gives CSAGASGWGETQYF.

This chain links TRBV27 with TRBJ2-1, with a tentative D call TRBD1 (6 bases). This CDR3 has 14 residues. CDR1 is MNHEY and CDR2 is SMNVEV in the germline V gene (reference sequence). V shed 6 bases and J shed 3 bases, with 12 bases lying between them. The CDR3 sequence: CASSIRDNYNEQFF. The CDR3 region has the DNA TGTGCCAGCAGCATCCGGGACAACTACAATGAGCAGTTCTTC.